The 8 T cell receptor beta chains given below trace back to one sample, sequenced in a study. MiXCR, applied by TCRdb to the 5' RACE reads, yields one record per CDR3 protein. The profile shows tens of thousands of distinct CDR3 sequences, over 20% of them singletons. The source material was tumor-infiltrating naive CD4+ T cells sorted from the breast tumor. The subset is: naive CD4+ T cells, CD4+CD45RA+CD25-. The receptor set was obtained from a female donor with breast cancer.

This clonotype was seen a few times. V gene TRBV2 combines with J gene TRBJ2-3, with 7 bases identical to TRBD1. J lost 3 bases, V lost 5 bases, and 8 bases had no gene match. The CDR3 runs 15 residues. Looked up from germline, CDR1 is SNHLY and CDR2 is FYNNEI. The chain's CDR3 is CASSQGQERTDTQYF. Here the CDR3 DNA reads TGTGCCAGCAGTCAAGGACAGGAGAGGACAGATACGCAGTATTTT.

The V call is TRBV29-1, the J call TRBJ2-7; D may be TRBD2 (5 bases). The CDR3 spans 13 residues. Trimming pared 7 bases from V and 7 bases from J, leaving 20 bases between. CDR1 is SQVTM and CDR2 is ANQGSEA in the germline V gene. CDR3 coding DNA: TGCAGCGCCGTTAGGAGTTCAACGGGAGAGCAGTACTTC. It yields the protein CSAVRSSTGEQYF.

This clonotype was detected many times. This sequence joins TRBV30 and TRBJ2-2; D perhaps matches TRBD2 (6 bases). Germline assignment: CDR1 GTSNPN and CDR2 SVGIG (reference sequence). V lost 3 bases and J lost 1, with 12 bases in between. This CDR3 spans 15 amino acids. CDR3 sequence: CAWRGGRKNTGELFF. In nucleotides, the CDR3 is TGTGCCTGGAGGGGGGGACGGAAGAACACCGGGGAGCTGTTTTTT.

Details on this clonotype: A much larger clone differs by one base, so this may be a read error. V is TRBV30 and J is TRBJ1-2, with D hard to call. The CDR3 covers 13 residues. Germline values: CDR1 GTSNPN, CDR2 SVGIG (reference sequence). The CDR3 DNA sequence: TGTGCCTGGAGTGTGGAGGCTAACTATGGCGACACCTTC. Protein product: CAWSVEANYGDTF.

This clonotype is a singleton in its sample. This chain uses TRBV24-1 with TRBJ2-6, with D unclear. The CDR3 is 15 residues long. V lost 1 base and J 3 bases, leaving 6 bases between the germline ends. The germline gives CDR1 KGHDR, CDR2 SFDVKD. CDR3 protein: CATSDFRFGANVLTF. The CDR3 nucleotides read TGTGCCACCAGTGATTTTAGGTTTGGGGCCAACGTCCTGACTTTC.

The chain links TRBV20-1 to TRBJ1-1; 8 bases line up with TRBD1. Germline V gene data show CDR1 as DFQATT and CDR2 as SNEGSKA (reference sequence). After removal of 3 bases from V and 4 bases from J, the junction contained 4 bases not matched to a gene. The CDR3 totals 13 residues. CDR3 DNA sequence: TGCAGTGCTAGGCTCGGGACAGGCACTGAAGCTTTCTTT. Amino acid sequence: CSARLGTGTEAFF.

With respect to this clonotype: A much larger clone differs by one base, so this may be a read error. This rearrangement joins TRBV5-3 to TRBJ1-2; D is uncertain. TRBV5-3 is sorted into the ORF group, with uncertain function. V lost 1 base and J 7 bases, leaving 14 bases between the germline ends. The CDR3 spans 14 residues. The CDR3 DNA sequence: TGTGCCAGAAGCTTGCGGCCCCCGCACTGTGGCTACACCTTC. It specifies CARSLRPPHCGYTF.

Worth noting for this clonotype: The germline gene is not matched at one end of the junction; a read error may be the cause. The genes are TRBV15 and TRBJ2-1, with TRBD1 identical over 9 bases. Germline lookup yields CDR1 LNHNV and CDR2 YYDKDF (reference sequence). The CDR3 consists of 14 residues. The CDR3 region is CATRPGTGTNERFF. CDR3 bases: TGTGCCACCCGTCCCGGGACAGGGACCAATGAGCGGTTCTTC.